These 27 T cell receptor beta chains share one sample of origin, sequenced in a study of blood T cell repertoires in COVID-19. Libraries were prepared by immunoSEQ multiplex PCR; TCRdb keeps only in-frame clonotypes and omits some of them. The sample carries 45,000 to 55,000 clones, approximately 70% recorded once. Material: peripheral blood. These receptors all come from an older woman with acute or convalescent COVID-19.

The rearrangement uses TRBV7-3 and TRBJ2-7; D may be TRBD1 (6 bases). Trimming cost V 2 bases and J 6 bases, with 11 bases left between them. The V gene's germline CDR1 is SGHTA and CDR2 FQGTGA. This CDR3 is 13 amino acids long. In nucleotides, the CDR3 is TGTGCCAGCAGCTTACAGGGGATCGGCGAGCAGTACTTC. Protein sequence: CASSLQGIGEQYF.

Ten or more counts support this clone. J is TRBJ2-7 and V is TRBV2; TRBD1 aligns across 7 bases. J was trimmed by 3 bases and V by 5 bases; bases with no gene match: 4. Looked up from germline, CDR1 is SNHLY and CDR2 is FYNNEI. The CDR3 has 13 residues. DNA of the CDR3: TGTGCCAGCAGTACCCAGGGGGACTACGAGCAGTACTTC. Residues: CASSTQGDYEQYF. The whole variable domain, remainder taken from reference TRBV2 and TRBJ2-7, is EPEVTQTPSHQVTQMGQEVILRCVPISNHLYFYWYRQILGQKVEFLVSFYNNEISEKSEIFDDQFSVERPDGSNFTLKIRSTKLEDSAMYFCASSTQGDYEQYFGPGTRLTVT.

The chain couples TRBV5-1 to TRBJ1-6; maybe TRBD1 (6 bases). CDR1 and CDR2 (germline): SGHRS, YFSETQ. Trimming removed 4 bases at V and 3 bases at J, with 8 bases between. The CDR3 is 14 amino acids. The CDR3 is CASSPDSYNSPLHF. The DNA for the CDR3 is TGCGCCAGCAGCCCGGACAGCTATAATTCACCCCTCCACTTT.

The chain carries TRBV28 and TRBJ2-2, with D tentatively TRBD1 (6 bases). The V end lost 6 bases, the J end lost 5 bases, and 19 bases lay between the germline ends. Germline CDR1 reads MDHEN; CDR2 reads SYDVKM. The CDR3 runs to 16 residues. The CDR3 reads CASSHMKQGNTGELFF. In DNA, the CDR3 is TGTGCCAGCAGCCACATGAAACAGGGTAATACCGGGGAGCTGTTTTTT.

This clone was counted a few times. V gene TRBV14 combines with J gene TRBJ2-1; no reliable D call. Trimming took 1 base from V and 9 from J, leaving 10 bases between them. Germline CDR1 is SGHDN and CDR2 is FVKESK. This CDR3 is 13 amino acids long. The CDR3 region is CASSQVRSGEQFF. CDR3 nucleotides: TGTGCCAGCAGCCAAGTAAGATCGGGTGAGCAGTTCTTC. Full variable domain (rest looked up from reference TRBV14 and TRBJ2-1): EAGVTQFPSHSVIEKGQTVTLRCDPISGHDNLYWYRRVMGKEIKFLLHFVKESKQDESGMPNNRFLAERTGGTYSTLKVQPAELEDSGVYFCASSQVRSGEQFFGPGTRLTVL.

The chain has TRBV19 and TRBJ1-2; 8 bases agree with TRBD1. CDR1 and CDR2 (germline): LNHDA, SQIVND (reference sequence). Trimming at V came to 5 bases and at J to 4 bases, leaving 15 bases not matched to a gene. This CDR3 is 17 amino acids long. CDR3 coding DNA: TGTGCCAGTAGTCCCCGCCAGGGGGCCCAGGCACGCTATGGCTACACCTTC. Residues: CASSPRQGAQARYGYTF. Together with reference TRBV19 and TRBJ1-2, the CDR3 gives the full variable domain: DGGITQSPKYLFRKEGQNVTLSCEQNLNHDAMYWYRQDPGQGLRLIYYSQIVNDFQKGDIAEGYSVSREKKESFPLTVTSAQKNPTAFYLCASSPRQGAQARYGYTFGSGTRLTVV.

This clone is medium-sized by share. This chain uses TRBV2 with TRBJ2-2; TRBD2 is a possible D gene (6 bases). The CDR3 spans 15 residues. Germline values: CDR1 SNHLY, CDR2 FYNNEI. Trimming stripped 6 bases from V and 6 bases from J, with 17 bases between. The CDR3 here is CASSGGEVSPGELFF. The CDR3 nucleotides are TGTGCCAGCAGCGGAGGGGAGGTCTCTCCCGGGGAGCTGTTTTTT.

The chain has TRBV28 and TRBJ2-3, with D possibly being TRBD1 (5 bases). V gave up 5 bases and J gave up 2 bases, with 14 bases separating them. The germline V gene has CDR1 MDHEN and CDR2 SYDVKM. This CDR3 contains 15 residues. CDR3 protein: CASSPQTVSTDTQYF. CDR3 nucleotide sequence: TGTGCCAGCAGTCCCCAGACAGTCTCCACAGATACGCAGTATTTT.

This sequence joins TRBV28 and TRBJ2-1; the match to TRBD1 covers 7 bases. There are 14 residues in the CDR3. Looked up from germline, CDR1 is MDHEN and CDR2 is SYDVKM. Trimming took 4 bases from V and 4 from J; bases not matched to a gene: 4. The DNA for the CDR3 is TGTGCCAGCAGTTGGGGACAGCTATACAATGAGCAGTTCTTC. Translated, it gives CASSWGQLYNEQFF.

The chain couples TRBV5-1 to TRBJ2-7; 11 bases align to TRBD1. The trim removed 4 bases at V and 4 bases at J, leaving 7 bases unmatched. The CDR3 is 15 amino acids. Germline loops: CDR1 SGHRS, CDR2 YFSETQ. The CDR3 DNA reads TGCGCCAGCAGCAGGAGGACAGGGGGCGAATACGAGCAGTACTTC. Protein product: CASSRRTGGEYEQYF.

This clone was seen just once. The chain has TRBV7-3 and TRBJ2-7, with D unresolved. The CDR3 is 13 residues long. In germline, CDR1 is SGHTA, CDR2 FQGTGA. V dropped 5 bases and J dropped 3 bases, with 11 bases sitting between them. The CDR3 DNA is TGTGCCAGCAGCCCTCAGCCGGGCTACGAGCAGTACTTC. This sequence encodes CASSPQPGYEQYF.

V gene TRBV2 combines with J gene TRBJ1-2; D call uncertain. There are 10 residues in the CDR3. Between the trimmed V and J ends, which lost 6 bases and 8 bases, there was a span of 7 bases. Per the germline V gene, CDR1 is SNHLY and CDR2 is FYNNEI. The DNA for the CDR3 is TGTGCCAGCAGAAGGGAGGGCTACACCTTC. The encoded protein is CASRREGYTF.

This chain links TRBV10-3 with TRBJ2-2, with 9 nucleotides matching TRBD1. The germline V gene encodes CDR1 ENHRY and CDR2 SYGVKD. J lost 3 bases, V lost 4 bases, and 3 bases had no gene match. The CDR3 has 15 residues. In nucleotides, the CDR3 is TGTGCCATCAGTGCGGGACAGGGTCACACCGGGGAGCTGTTTTTT. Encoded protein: CAISAGQGHTGELFF.

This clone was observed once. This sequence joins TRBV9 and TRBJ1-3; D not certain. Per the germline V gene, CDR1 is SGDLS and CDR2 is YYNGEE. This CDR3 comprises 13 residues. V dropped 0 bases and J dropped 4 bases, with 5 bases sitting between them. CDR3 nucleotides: TGTGCCAGCAGCGTAGGGGAGGGAAACACCATATATTTT. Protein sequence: CASSVGEGNTIYF.

CDR3 nucleotides: TGTGCCAGCAGTGGTCAGATTCGGGCAGATACGCAGTATTTT. It yields the protein CASSGQIRADTQYF. This chain connects TRBV2 to TRBJ2-3; D uncertain. Trimming removed 4 bases from V and 4 bases from J, with 12 bases in between. Germline CDR1 is SNHLY and CDR2 is FYNNEI. The CDR3 extends over 14 amino acids.

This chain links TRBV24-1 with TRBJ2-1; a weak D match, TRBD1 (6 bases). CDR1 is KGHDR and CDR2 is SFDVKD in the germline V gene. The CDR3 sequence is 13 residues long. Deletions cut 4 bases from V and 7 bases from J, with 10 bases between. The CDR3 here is CATSDVTGNEQFF. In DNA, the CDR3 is TGTGCCACCAGTGACGTAACAGGGAATGAGCAGTTCTTC.

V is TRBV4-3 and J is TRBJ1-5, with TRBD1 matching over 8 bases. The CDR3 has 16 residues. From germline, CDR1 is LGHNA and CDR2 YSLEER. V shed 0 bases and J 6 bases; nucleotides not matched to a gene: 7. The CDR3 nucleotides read TGCGCCAGCAGCCAAGATGCCCAGGGGGCGGTTCAGCCCCAGCATTTT. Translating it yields CASSQDAQGAVQPQHF.

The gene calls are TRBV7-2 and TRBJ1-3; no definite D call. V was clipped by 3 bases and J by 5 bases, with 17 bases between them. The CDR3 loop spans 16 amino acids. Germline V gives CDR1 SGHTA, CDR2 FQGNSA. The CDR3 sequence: CASSFQQPLLRNTIYF. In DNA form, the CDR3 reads TGTGCCAGCAGCTTTCAACAGCCCCTATTGAGAAACACCATATATTTT.

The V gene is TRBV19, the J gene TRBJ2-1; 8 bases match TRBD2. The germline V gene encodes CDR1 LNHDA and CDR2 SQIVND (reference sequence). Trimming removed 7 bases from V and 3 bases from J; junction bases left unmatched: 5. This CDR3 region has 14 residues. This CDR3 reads CASNRGGFYNEQFF. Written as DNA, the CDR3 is TGTGCCAGTAACCGCGGGGGGTTCTACAATGAGCAGTTCTTC.

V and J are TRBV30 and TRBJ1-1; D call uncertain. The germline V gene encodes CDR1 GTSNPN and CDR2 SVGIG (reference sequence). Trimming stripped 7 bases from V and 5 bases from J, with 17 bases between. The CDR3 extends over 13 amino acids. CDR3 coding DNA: TGTGCCTACCTGGGCAGTTGGAAGACTGAAGCTTTCTTT. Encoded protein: CAYLGSWKTEAFF.

Here the CDR3 reads CASSWTIAGGQDIQYF. The CDR3 bases are TGTGCCAGCAGCTGGACTATAGCGGGGGGGCAGGACATTCAGTACTTC. J is TRBJ2-4 and V is TRBV11-2; TRBD2 agrees at 11 bases. The J segment lost 8 bases and the V segment lost 4 bases, leaving 10 bases of the junction unmatched. Germline V lookup: CDR1 SGHAT, CDR2 FQNNGV. This CDR3 has 16 amino acids.

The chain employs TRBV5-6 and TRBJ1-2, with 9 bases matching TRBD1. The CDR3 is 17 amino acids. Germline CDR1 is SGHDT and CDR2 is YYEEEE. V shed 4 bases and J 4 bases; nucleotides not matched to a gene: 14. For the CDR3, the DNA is TGTGCCAGCAGCCCCGGGACAGGGCATAACCTCGCCTATGGCTACACCTTC. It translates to CASSPGTGHNLAYGYTF.

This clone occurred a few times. In nucleotides, the CDR3 is TGTGCCAGCAGATACGGACTAACAAACGGGGAGCTGTTTTTT. Residues: CASRYGLTNGELFF. The gene calls are TRBV3-1 (or the pseudogene TRBV3-2) and TRBJ2-2; TRBD2 might be the D (6 bases). Germline V gene sequence: CDR1 LGHDT, CDR2 YNNKEL (reference sequence). The CDR3 loop spans 14 amino acids. V was cut by 6 bases and J by 7 bases, with 15 bases left in between.

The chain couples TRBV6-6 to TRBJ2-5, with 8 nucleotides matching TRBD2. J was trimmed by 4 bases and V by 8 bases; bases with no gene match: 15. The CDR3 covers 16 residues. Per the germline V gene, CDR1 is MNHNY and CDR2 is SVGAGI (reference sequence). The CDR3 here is CASGGGGRIDTETQYF. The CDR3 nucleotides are TGTGCCAGCGGCGGCGGGGGGCGCATTGATACAGAGACCCAGTACTTC.

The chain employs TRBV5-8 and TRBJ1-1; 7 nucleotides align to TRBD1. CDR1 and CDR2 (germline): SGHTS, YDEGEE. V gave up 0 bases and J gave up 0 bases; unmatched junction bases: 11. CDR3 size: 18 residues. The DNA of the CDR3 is TGTGCCAGCAGCTTGGGTGAGGGTGACAGGGCGATGAACACTGAAGCTTTCTTT. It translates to CASSLGEGDRAMNTEAFF.

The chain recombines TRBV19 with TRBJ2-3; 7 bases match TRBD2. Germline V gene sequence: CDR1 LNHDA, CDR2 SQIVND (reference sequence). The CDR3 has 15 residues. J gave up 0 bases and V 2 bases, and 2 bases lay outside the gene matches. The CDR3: CASSISSGSTDTQYF. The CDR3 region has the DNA TGTGCCAGTAGTATAAGTAGCGGGAGCACAGATACGCAGTATTTT. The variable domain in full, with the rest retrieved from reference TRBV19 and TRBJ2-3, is DGGITQSPKYLFRKEGQNVTLSCEQNLNHDAMYWYRQDPGQGLRLIYYSQIVNDFQKGDIAEGYSVSREKKESFPLTVTSAQKNPTAFYLCASSISSGSTDTQYFGPGTRLTVL.

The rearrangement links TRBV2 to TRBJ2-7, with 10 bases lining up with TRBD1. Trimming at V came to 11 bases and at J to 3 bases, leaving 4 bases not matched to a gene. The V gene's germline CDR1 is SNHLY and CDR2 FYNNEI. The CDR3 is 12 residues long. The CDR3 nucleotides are TGTGCCGTCGACAGGGGGCTCTACGAGCAGTACTTC. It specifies CAVDRGLYEQYF.